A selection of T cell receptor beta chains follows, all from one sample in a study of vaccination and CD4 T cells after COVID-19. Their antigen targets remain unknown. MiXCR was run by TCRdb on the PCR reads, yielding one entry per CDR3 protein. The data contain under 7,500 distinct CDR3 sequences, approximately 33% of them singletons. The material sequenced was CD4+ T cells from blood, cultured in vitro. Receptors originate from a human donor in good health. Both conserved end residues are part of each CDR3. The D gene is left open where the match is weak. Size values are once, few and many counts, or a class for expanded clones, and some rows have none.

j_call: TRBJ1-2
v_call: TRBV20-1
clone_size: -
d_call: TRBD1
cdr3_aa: CSARGQGSRIYGYTF
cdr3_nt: TGCAGTGCTAGGGGACAGGGATCACGGATTTATGGCTACACCTTC

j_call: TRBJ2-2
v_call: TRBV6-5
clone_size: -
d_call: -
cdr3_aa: CASSSVGVAGELFF
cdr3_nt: TGTGCCAGCAGTTCAGTAGGGGTAGCCGGGGAGCTGTTTTTT

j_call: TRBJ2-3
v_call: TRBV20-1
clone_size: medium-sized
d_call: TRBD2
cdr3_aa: CSARREGRGQYF
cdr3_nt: TGCAGTGCTAGGCGGGAGGGCCGCGGGCAGTATTTT

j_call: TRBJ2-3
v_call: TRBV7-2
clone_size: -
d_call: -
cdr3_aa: CASRRGGTDTQYF
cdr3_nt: TGTGCCTCCCGGAGGGGGGGCACAGATACGCAGTATTTT

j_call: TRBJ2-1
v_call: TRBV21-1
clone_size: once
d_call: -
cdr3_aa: CASSKNPGAPSYNEQFF
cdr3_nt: TGTGCCAGCAGCAAGAATCCCGGCGCTCCCTCCTACAATGAGCAGTTCTTC

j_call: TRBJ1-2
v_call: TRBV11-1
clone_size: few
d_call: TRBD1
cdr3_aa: CASSLADRDGYTF
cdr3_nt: TGTGCCAGCAGCTTAGCGGACAGGGATGGCTACACCTTC

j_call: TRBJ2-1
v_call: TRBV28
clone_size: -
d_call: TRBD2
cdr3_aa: CASSARGPPAPTTSGYNEQFF
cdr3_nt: TGTGCCAGCAGTGCACGGGGGCCCCCCGCACCAACGACTAGCGGTTACAATGAGCAGTTCTTC

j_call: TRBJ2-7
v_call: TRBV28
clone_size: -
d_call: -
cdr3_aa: CASSSGTQHYEQYF
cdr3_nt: TGTGCCAGCAGTTCCGGGACCCAACACTACGAGCAGTACTTC

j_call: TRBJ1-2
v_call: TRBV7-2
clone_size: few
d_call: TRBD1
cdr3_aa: CASSLVGTGDGYTF
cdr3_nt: TGTGCCAGCAGCTTAGTGGGTACAGGGGACGGCTACACCTTC

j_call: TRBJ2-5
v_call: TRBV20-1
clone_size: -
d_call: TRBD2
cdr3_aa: CSARSLAGRSETQYF
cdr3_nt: TGCAGTGCTAGATCCCTAGCGGGAAGGTCGGAGACCCAGTACTTC

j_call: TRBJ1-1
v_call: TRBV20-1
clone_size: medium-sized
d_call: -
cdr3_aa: CSASPNGREAFF
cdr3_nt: TGCAGTGCTAGCCCAAATGGGAGGGAAGCTTTCTTT

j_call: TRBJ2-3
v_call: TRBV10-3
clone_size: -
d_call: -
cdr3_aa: CAISGPQGYTDTQYF
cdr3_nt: TGTGCCATCAGTGGACCACAGGGATACACAGATACGCAGTATTTT

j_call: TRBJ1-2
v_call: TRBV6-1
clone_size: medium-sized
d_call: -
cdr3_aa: CASSRDDNYGYTF
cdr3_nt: TGTGCCAGCAGTCGAGACGACAACTATGGCTACACCTTC

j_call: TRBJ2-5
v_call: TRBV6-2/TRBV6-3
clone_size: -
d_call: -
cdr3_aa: CASSYSAGTETQYF
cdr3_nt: TGTGCCAGCAGTTACTCCGCGGGTACGGAGACCCAGTACTTC

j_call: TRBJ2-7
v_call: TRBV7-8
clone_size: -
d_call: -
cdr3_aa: CASSLGRRVSYEQYF
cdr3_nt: TGTGCCAGCAGCTTAGGACGGCGGGTCTCCTACGAGCAGTACTTC

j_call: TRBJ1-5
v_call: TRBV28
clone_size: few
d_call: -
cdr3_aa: CASSSGDGGERQPQHF
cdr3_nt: TGTGCCAGCAGTAGCGGGGACGGCGGGGAGCGGCAGCCCCAGCATTTT

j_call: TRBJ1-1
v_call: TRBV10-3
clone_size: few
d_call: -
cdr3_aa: CAISVDSILAFF
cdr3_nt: TGTGCCATCAGTGTTGACAGCATTTTAGCTTTCTTT

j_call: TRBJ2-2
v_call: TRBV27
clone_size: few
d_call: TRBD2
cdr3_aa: CASSRASGGFANTGELFF
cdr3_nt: TGTGCCAGCAGCAGGGCTAGCGGGGGATTCGCGAACACCGGGGAGCTGTTTTTT

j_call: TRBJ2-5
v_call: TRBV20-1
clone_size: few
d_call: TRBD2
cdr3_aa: CSARSGTSGRQETQYF
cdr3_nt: TGCAGTGCTAGGTCCGGGACTAGCGGGAGACAAGAGACCCAGTACTTC

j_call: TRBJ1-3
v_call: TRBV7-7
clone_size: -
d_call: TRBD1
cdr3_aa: CASSPTGVGNTIYF
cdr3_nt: TGTGCTAGCAGTCCGACAGGGGTTGGAAACACCATATATTTT

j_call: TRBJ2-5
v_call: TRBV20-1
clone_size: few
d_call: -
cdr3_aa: CSAVPPYQETQYF
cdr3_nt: TGCAGTGCGGTACCTCCCTACCAAGAGACCCAGTACTTC

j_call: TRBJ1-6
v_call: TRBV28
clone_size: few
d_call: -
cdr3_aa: CASSLPSPYTGTRDLGALHF
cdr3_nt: TGTGCCAGCAGCCTACCAAGCCCATACACCGGGACACGAGATTTAGGGGCCCTCCACTTT

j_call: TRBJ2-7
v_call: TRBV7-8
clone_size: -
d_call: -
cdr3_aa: CASSLATVSYEQYF
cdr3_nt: TGTGCCAGCAGCTTAGCTACAGTCTCCTACGAGCAGTACTTC

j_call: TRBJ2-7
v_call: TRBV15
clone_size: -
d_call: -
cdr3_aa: CATSTIDRNEQYF
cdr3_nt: TGTGCCACCAGCACCATTGACAGAAACGAGCAGTACTTC

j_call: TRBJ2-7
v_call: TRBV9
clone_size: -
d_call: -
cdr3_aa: CASSAIAGSYEQYF
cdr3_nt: TGTGCCAGCAGCGCCATCGCGGGCTCCTACGAGCAGTACTTC

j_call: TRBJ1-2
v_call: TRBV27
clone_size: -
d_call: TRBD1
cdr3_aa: CASSFYPRDRVLDYGYTF
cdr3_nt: TGTGCCAGCAGTTTCTACCCCCGGGACAGGGTACTTGACTATGGCTACACCTTC

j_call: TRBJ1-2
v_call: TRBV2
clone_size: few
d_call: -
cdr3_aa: CASQAGQNYGYTF
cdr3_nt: TGTGCCAGCCAAGCCGGACAGAACTATGGCTACACCTTC

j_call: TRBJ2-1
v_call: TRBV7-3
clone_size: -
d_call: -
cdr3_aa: CASSLGGRGYNEQFF
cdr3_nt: TGTGCCAGCAGCTTAGGGGGCAGGGGATACAATGAGCAGTTCTTC

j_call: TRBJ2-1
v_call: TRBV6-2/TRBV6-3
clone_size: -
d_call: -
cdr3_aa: CASSYARDEQFF
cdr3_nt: TGTGCCAGCAGTTACGCGAGAGACGAGCAGTTCTTC

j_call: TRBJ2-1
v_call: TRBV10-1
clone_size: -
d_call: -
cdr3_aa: CASSEMGADSYNEQFF
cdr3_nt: TGCGCCAGCAGTGAAATGGGGGCGGACTCCTACAATGAGCAGTTCTTC

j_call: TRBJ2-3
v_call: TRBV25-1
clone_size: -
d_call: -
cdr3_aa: CASSELAFGAAAPTDTQYF
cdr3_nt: TGTGCCAGCAGTGAATTAGCTTTCGGGGCAGCGGCCCCTACAGATACGCAGTATTTT

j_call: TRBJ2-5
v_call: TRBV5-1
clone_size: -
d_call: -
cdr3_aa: CASSIAGAGQETQYF
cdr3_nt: TGCGCCAGCAGCATCGCAGGGGCTGGGCAAGAGACCCAGTACTTC

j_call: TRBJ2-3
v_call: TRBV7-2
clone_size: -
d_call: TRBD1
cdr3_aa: CASSLAGGTGSTDTQYF
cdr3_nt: TGTGCCAGCAGCTTAGCGGGAGGGACAGGGAGCACAGATACGCAGTATTTT

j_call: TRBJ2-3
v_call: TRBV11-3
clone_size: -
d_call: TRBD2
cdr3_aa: CASSLYSGRRDTQYF
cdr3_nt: TGTGCCAGCAGCCTCTATAGCGGGAGGCGCGATACGCAGTATTTT

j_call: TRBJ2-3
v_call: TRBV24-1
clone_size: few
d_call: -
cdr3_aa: CATSDPTSQGGTDTQYF
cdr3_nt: TGTGCCACCAGTGACCCTACCTCGCAGGGTGGCACAGATACGCAGTATTTT

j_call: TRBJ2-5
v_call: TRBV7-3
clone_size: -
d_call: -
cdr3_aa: CASSQGHQETQYF
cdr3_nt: TGTGCCAGCAGCCAGGGCCACCAAGAGACCCAGTACTTC

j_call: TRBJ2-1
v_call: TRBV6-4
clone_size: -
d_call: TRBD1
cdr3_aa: CASSDGTGGNEQFF
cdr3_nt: TGTGCCAGCAGTGACGGGACAGGGGGCAATGAGCAGTTCTTC

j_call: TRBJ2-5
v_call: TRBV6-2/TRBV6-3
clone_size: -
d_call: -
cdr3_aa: CASSYPTATAVAQYF
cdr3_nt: TGTGCCAGCAGTTACCCGACGGCGACCGCCGTCGCCCAGTACTTC

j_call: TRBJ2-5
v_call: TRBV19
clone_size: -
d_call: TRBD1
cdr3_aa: CASSRTGGARETQYF
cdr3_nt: TGTGCCAGTAGTCGGACAGGGGGTGCCCGAGAGACCCAGTACTTC

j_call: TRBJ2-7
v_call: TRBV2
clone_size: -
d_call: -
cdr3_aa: CASSEMVTGQLTYEQYF
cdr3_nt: TGTGCCAGCAGTGAAATGGTGACAGGACAACTAACCTACGAGCAGTACTTC